These T cell receptor beta chains were read from a single sample in a study of a mutant IDH1 vaccine in newly diagnosed glioma. Assay used: immunoSEQ multiplex PCR; TCRdb lists only in-frame clones, some missing. The sample lists fewer than 45,000 clones, approximately 81% seen once, with around 4.5% in the top ten. What these receptors recognize is not known. The specimen comprised PBMCs, sampled from a glioma patient whose treatment included an IDH1 peptide vaccine. Receptor source: a woman aged 40 to 50 with glioma. Some clones in this sample may be carry-over from other donors' samples. Each CDR3 is given with its conserved first and last residue. Each record gives: clone size, J gene, D gene, V gene, CDR3 protein, CDR3 DNA. D genes are given only for firm matches. Part of the rows lack a size; the others show once, few, many or a class for expanded clones.

clone size: NA
J gene: TRBJ1-5
D gene: TRBD1
V gene: TRBV6-5
CDR3 protein: CASSYRTGIDQPQHF
CDR3 DNA: TGTGCCAGCAGTTACAGGACAGGGATCGATCAGCCCCAGCATTTT

clone size: few
J gene: TRBJ2-1
D gene: TRBD2
V gene: TRBV19
CDR3 protein: CASTRSGSLNEQFF
CDR3 DNA: TGTGCCAGTACCCGCAGCGGGAGTTTAAATGAGCAGTTCTTC

clone size: NA
J gene: TRBJ2-5
D gene: NA
V gene: TRBV5-4
CDR3 protein: CASSLDSVGTQYF
CDR3 DNA: TGTGCCAGCAGCTTGGACAGTGTGGGGACCCAGTACTTC

clone size: NA
J gene: TRBJ2-7
D gene: TRBD2
V gene: TRBV7-2
CDR3 protein: CASSYSGRAPEQYF
CDR3 DNA: TGTGCCAGCAGCTATAGCGGGAGGGCCCCCGAGCAGTACTTC

clone size: NA
J gene: TRBJ2-3
D gene: TRBD1
V gene: TRBV2
CDR3 protein: CASSEDRDSTDTQYF
CDR3 DNA: TGTGCCAGCAGCGAAGACAGGGATAGCACAGATACGCAGTATTTT

clone size: NA
J gene: TRBJ2-7
D gene: NA
V gene: TRBV6-6
CDR3 protein: CASSAQPGAEQYF
CDR3 DNA: TGTGCCAGCAGTGCACAACCAGGGGCCGAGCAGTACTTC

clone size: NA
J gene: TRBJ2-6
D gene: TRBD1
V gene: TRBV5-1
CDR3 protein: CASSLTGGYSGANVLTF
CDR3 DNA: TGCGCCAGCAGCCTGACAGGGGGGTACTCTGGGGCCAACGTCCTGACTTTC

clone size: NA
J gene: TRBJ2-4
D gene: TRBD1
V gene: TRBV6-4
CDR3 protein: CASRRQGNIQYF
CDR3 DNA: TGTGCCAGCCGTAGACAGGGAAACATTCAGTACTTC

clone size: NA
J gene: TRBJ2-5
D gene: TRBD1
V gene: TRBV25-1
CDR3 protein: CASRQGADGTQYF
CDR3 DNA: TGTGCCAGCAGGCAGGGGGCGGATGGGACCCAGTACTTC

clone size: NA
J gene: TRBJ2-1
D gene: NA
V gene: TRBV1
CDR3 protein: CTSSQGTSGEDEQFF
CDR3 DNA: TGCACCAGCAGCCAGGGGACTAGCGGGGAGGATGAGCAGTTCTTC

clone size: NA
J gene: TRBJ1-6
D gene: NA
V gene: TRBV6-6
CDR3 protein: CASSYASGEGNSPLHF
CDR3 DNA: TGTGCCAGCAGTTACGCCTCGGGGGAGGGCAATTCACCCCTCCACTTT

clone size: NA
J gene: TRBJ2-5
D gene: NA
V gene: TRBV5-8
CDR3 protein: CASSLDLSQETQYF
CDR3 DNA: TGTGCCAGCAGCTTGGACCTCTCTCAAGAGACCCAGTACTTC

clone size: NA
J gene: TRBJ1-1
D gene: TRBD1
V gene: TRBV28
CDR3 protein: CASTLEAGGVSEAFF
CDR3 DNA: TGTGCCAGCACCCTGGAGGCAGGGGGAGTGAGTGAAGCTTTCTTT

clone size: NA
J gene: TRBJ2-1
D gene: TRBD2
V gene: TRBV27
CDR3 protein: CASGPSSSGNEQFF
CDR3 DNA: TGTGCCAGCGGCCCCTCCTCTAGCGGCAATGAGCAGTTCTTC

clone size: NA
J gene: TRBJ1-2
D gene: NA
V gene: TRBV6-6
CDR3 protein: CASSPDLYGYTF
CDR3 DNA: TGTGCCAGCAGTCCAGATCTATATGGCTACACCTTC

clone size: NA
J gene: TRBJ1-5
D gene: NA
V gene: TRBV5-1
CDR3 protein: CASSLDGGGGNQPQHF
CDR3 DNA: TGCGCCAGCAGCTTGGACGGGGGAGGAGGCAATCAGCCCCAGCATTTT

clone size: NA
J gene: TRBJ1-4
D gene: TRBD1
V gene: TRBV7-2
CDR3 protein: CASSPTRTGLREKLFF
CDR3 DNA: TGTGCCAGCAGCCCAACTCGGACAGGGCTTCGTGAAAAACTGTTTTTT

clone size: NA
J gene: TRBJ1-3
D gene: NA
V gene: TRBV4-2
CDR3 protein: CASSQDRWGNTIYF
CDR3 DNA: TGTGCCAGCAGCCAAGATAGATGGGGAAACACCATATATTTT

clone size: NA
J gene: TRBJ2-7
D gene: TRBD1
V gene: TRBV7-2
CDR3 protein: CASSLARGTGGSYEQYF
CDR3 DNA: TGTGCCAGCAGCTTAGCGCGGGGGACAGGGGGCTCCTACGAGCAGTACTTC

clone size: few
J gene: TRBJ1-1
D gene: NA
V gene: TRBV4-3
CDR3 protein: CASSRRTVNTEAFF
CDR3 DNA: TGCGCCAGCAGCCGTCGGACAGTGAACACTGAAGCTTTCTTT

clone size: NA
J gene: TRBJ2-7
D gene: TRBD1
V gene: TRBV19
CDR3 protein: CASSMASDRGRYYTKDEQYF
CDR3 DNA: TGTGCCAGTAGTATGGCTTCTGACAGGGGAAGATACTATACGAAGGACGAGCAGTACTTC

clone size: NA
J gene: TRBJ1-1
D gene: NA
V gene: TRBV7-6
CDR3 protein: CASSLGKNTEAFF
CDR3 DNA: TGTGCCAGCAGCTTGGGGAAGAACACTGAAGCTTTCTTT

clone size: once
J gene: TRBJ1-1
D gene: NA
V gene: TRBV29-1
CDR3 protein: CSVLGRTEAFF
CDR3 DNA: TGCAGCGTCCTCGGTCGCACTGAAGCTTTCTTT

clone size: NA
J gene: TRBJ1-3
D gene: NA
V gene: TRBV9
CDR3 protein: CASSPNGNTIYF
CDR3 DNA: TGTGCCAGCTCACCAAATGGAAACACCATATATTTT

clone size: once
J gene: TRBJ2-1
D gene: NA
V gene: TRBV4-3
CDR3 protein: CASSQERASYNEQFF
CDR3 DNA: TGCGCCAGCAGCCAAGAGAGGGCCTCGTACAATGAGCAGTTCTTC

clone size: NA
J gene: TRBJ2-2
D gene: NA
V gene: TRBV7-7
CDR3 protein: CASSPGVTNTGELFF
CDR3 DNA: TGTGCTAGCAGCCCAGGGGTTACGAACACCGGGGAGCTGTTTTTT

clone size: NA
J gene: TRBJ1-4
D gene: NA
V gene: TRBV28
CDR3 protein: CASSPPRVTNEKLFF
CDR3 DNA: TGTGCCAGCAGCCCCCCCCGGGTTACAAATGAAAAACTGTTTTTT

clone size: NA
J gene: TRBJ1-3
D gene: NA
V gene: TRBV19
CDR3 protein: CACQQGTTGNTIYF
CDR3 DNA: TGTGCCTGCCAGCAGGGGACGACTGGAAACACCATATATTTT

clone size: once
J gene: TRBJ2-7
D gene: TRBD2
V gene: TRBV4-3
CDR3 protein: CASSQARLAGVEQYF
CDR3 DNA: TGCGCCAGCAGCCAAGCCCGACTAGCGGGGGTTGAGCAGTACTTC

clone size: NA
J gene: TRBJ2-1
D gene: NA
V gene: TRBV7-8
CDR3 protein: CASSPQGPDMDNEQFF
CDR3 DNA: TGTGCCAGCAGCCCGCAGGGTCCTGATATGGACAATGAGCAGTTCTTC

clone size: NA
J gene: TRBJ1-1
D gene: NA
V gene: TRBV10-3
CDR3 protein: CAITGTGGTEAFF
CDR3 DNA: TGTGCCATCACCGGGACTGGAGGAACTGAAGCTTTCTTT

clone size: NA
J gene: TRBJ2-7
D gene: NA
V gene: TRBV15
CDR3 protein: CATSRARDEQYF
CDR3 DNA: TGTGCCACCAGCAGAGCGAGGGACGAGCAGTACTTC

clone size: few
J gene: TRBJ1-5
D gene: NA
V gene: TRBV7-4
CDR3 protein: CASSLGGVHNQPQHF
CDR3 DNA: TGTGCCAGCAGCTTGGGAGGTGTTCACAATCAGCCCCAGCATTTT